The sequence of this T cell receptor beta chain was determined in a study of T cell responses to AZD1222 COVID-19 vaccine. Sequencing used immunoSEQ multiplex PCR; TCRdb keeps in-frame clones, though not all of them. The sample includes 140,000 to 150,000 clones, roughly nine tenths of them seen just once. Worth noting for this clone: Antigen specificity is unknown.

Study conclusions and caveats: It was only after the peak T cell response that any repertoires were sampled.

The CDR3 sequence is 16 residues long. V gave up 2 bases and J gave up 1 base, with 12 bases separating them. Germline V gives CDR1 SGHTA, CDR2 FQGNSA. Sequenced here: peripheral blood, sampled 28 days after the second AZD1222 dose. This TCR came from an adult who received the AZD1222 COVID-19 vaccine. The chain recombines TRBV7-2 with TRBJ1-3; no firm D call. The DNA of the CDR3 is TGTGCCAGCAGCTTAAACAAATGGCAGTCTGGAAACACCATATATTTT. Residues: CASSLNKWQSGNTIYF.